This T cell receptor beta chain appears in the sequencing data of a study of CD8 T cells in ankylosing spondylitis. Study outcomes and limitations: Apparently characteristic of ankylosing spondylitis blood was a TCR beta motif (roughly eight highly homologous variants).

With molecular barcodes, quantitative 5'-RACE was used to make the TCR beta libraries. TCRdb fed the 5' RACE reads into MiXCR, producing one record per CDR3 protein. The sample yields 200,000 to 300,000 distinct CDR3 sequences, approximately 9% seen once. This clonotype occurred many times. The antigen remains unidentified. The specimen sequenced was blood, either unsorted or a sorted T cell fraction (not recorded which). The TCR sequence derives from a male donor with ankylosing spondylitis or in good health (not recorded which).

The CDR3 loop is CATSDSLGGNEQFF. The CDR3, as DNA: TGTGCCACCAGTGATTCCCTAGGGGGGAATGAGCAGTTCTTC. The chain recombines TRBV24-1 with TRBJ2-1; D possibly uses TRBD1 or TRBD2 (6 bases each). V lost 2 bases to trimming and J lost 7 bases, with 11 bases between them. Germline V gene sequence: CDR1 KGHDR, CDR2 SFDVKD. CDR3 size: 14 residues.